What follows are 9 T cell receptor beta chains derived from one specimen sequenced in a study of identical twins. TCRdb independently ran MiXCR on the 5' RACE reads; one entry per CDR3 protein. The sample lists 550,000 to 800,000 distinct CDR3 sequences, roughly 6.6% occurring once. This sample also appeared in a second study, on yellow fever vaccine responses in identical twins.

Sequencing was carried out using PBMCs. Receptors were obtained from a woman between 18 and 30 years old in good health.

There are a few counts of this clonotype. The chain combines TRBV20-1 with TRBJ2-7; 7 bases agree with TRBD1. The CDR3 is made up of 13 amino acids. After removal of 2 bases from V and 3 bases from J, the junction contained 4 bases not matched to a gene. Germline lookup yields CDR1 DFQATT and CDR2 SNEGSKA (reference sequence). The CDR3 protein is CSARPGGNYEQYF. The CDR3 DNA is TGCAGTGCTAGACCAGGGGGAAACTACGAGCAGTACTTC.

Points on this clonotype: One junction end disagrees with the germline gene, perhaps due to a read error. The V call is TRBV7-9, the J call TRBJ1-6; 7 bases match TRBD1. CDR3 length equals 12 residues. Germline V CDR1 and CDR2: SEHNR, FQNEAQ (reference sequence). This CDR3 reads CASSLGCSGQPF. Written as DNA, the CDR3 is TGTGCCAGCAGCTTAGGTTGTTCGGGACAGCCTTTT.

This clonotype turned up a few times. The gene calls are TRBV4-2 and TRBJ2-3; TRBD2 agrees at 8 bases. Germline V gene lookup returns CDR1 LGHNA and CDR2 YNFKEQ. V lost 4 bases, J lost 0 bases, and 9 bases stayed unmatched. CDR3 length: 17 residues. CDR3 in DNA: TGTGCCAGCAGCCCAGGGGTCGCTAGCGGGAGCACAGATACGCAGTATTTT. Its translation is CASSPGVASGSTDTQYF.

This clonotype came up a few times. This rearrangement joins TRBV14 to TRBJ2-1; D gene unclear. The CDR3 contains 15 residues. Trimming shortened V by 0 bases and J by 9 bases, and 15 bases separated the two germline ends. CDR1 is SGHDN, CDR2 FVKESK, per germline. The CDR3 DNA reads as TGTGCCAGCAGCCAAGATTTCCTAGAAACGGTTGAGCAGTTCTTC. As protein: CASSQDFLETVEQFF. Full variable domain (outside the CDR3, taken from reference TRBV14 and TRBJ2-1): EAGVTQFPSHSVIEKGQTVTLRCDPISGHDNLYWYRRVMGKEIKFLLHFVKESKQDESGMPNNRFLAERTGGTYSTLKVQPAELEDSGVYFCASSQDFLETVEQFFGPGTRLTVL.

The chain joins TRBV29-1 to TRBJ1-2, with D possibly being TRBD1 (5 bases). V was clipped by 8 bases and J by 4 bases, with 17 bases between them. The CDR3 runs 13 residues. The germline CDR1 and CDR2 sequences are SQVTM and ANQGSEA. The CDR3 DNA reads as TGCAGCTTCCCCCAAGGCGGGGGCTATGGCTACACCTTC. It encodes CSFPQGGGYGYTF.

The chain recombines TRBV6-1 with TRBJ2-3; the match to TRBD2 covers 7 bases. The CDR3 spans 15 residues. CDR1 is MNHNS and CDR2 is SASEGT in the germline V gene. The V gene end was trimmed by 2 bases and the J gene end by 2 bases; junction bases not matched to a gene: 4. CDR3 protein: CASSESGTPTDTQYF. For the CDR3, the DNA is TGTGCCAGCAGTGAAAGCGGGACTCCCACAGATACGCAGTATTTT.

The chain recombines TRBV9 with TRBJ2-1, with D hard to call. The CDR3 consists of 12 residues. The germline V gene has CDR1 SGDLS and CDR2 YYNGEE. The V gene lost 7 bases and the J gene lost 3 bases, with 8 bases spanning the gap. CDR3 DNA: TGTGCCAGCGAAGGTGGCTACAATGAGCAGTTCTTC. It codes for CASEGGYNEQFF.

Here the CDR3 reads CSSGNNEQFF. The CDR3 DNA is TGCAGCTCGGGCAACAATGAGCAGTTCTTC. The rearrangement joins TRBV29-1 to TRBJ2-1; D unresolved. V shed 8 bases and J shed 5 bases, with 7 bases lying between them. The V gene's germline CDR1 is SQVTM and CDR2 ANQGSEA. The CDR3 is made up of 10 amino acids.

This clonotype appeared many times. For the CDR3, the DNA is TGTGCCAGCAGTCCACGGGACAGGGGGCGAAATGAGCAGTTCTTC. This encodes CASSPRDRGRNEQFF. The chain links TRBV12-3 or TRBV12-4 to TRBJ2-1; 12 bases agree with TRBD1. Trimming removed 5 bases from V and 7 bases from J; junction bases left unmatched: 6. There are 15 residues in the CDR3.